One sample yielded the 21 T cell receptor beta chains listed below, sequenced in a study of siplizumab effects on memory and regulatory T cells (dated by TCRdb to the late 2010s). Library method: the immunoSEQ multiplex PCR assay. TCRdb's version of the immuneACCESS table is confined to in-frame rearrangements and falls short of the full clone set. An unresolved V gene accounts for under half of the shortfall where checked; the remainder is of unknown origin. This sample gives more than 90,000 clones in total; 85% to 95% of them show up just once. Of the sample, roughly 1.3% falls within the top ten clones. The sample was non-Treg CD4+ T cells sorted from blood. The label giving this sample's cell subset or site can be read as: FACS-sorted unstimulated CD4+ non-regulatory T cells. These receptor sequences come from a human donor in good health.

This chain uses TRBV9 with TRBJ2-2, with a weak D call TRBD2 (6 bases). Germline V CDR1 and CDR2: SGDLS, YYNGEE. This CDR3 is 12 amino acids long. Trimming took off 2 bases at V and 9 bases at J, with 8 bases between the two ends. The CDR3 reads CASSVEGWELFF. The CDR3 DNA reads TGTGCCAGCAGCGTGGAGGGTTGGGAGCTGTTTTTT.

In nucleotides, the CDR3 is TGTGCCAGTAGTGGGGGACTTGAGACCCAGTACTTC. Its translation is CASSGGLETQYF. The rearrangement links TRBV19 to TRBJ2-5; possibly TRBD2 for D (6 bases). The CDR3 runs to 12 residues. Looked up from germline, CDR1 is LNHDA and CDR2 is SQIVND (reference sequence). V was shortened by 5 bases and J by 5 bases, with 9 bases between the two germline ends.

CDR3 protein: CASSQGGSTDTQYF. The CDR3 DNA sequence: TGCGCCAGCAGCCAGGGCGGAAGCACAGATACGCAGTATTTT. This chain uses TRBV4-1 with TRBJ2-3; the D is unclear. Germline V gives CDR1 MGHRA, CDR2 YSYEKL. The CDR3 is 14 residues long. The V end was cut by 3 bases, the J end by 0 bases, with 7 bases between.

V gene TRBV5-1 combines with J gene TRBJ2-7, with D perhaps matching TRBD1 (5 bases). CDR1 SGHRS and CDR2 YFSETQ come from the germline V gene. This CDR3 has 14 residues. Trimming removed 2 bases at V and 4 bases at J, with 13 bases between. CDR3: CASSLSRVGYEQYF. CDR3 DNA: TGCGCCAGCAGCTTATCCAGGGTCGGTTACGAGCAGTACTTC. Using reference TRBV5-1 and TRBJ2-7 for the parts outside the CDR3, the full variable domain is KAGVTQTPRYLIKTRGQQVTLSCSPISGHRSVSWYQQTPGQGLQFLFEYFSETQRNKGNFPGRFSGRQFSNSRSEMNVSTLELGDSALYLCASSLSRVGYEQYFGPGTRLTVT.

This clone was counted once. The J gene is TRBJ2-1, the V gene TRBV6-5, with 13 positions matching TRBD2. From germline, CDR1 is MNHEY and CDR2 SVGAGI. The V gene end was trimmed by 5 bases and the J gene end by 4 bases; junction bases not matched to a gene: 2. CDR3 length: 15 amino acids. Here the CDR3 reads CASSGLAGEYNEQFF. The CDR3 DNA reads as TGTGCCAGCAGTGGACTAGCGGGAGAATACAATGAGCAGTTCTTC.

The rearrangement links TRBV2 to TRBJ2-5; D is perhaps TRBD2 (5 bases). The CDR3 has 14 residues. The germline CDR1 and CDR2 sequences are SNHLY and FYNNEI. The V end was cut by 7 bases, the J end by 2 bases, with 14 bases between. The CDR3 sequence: CASIGSRGQETQYF. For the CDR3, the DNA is TGTGCCAGCATCGGGTCCCGAGGGCAAGAGACCCAGTACTTC.

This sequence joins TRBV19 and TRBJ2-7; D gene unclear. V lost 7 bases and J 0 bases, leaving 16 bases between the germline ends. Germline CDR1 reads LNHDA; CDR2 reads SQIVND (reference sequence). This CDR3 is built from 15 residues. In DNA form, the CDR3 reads TGTGCCAGTAAGGAAAGTGGACCACTCTCCTACGAGCAGTACTTC. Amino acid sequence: CASKESGPLSYEQYF.

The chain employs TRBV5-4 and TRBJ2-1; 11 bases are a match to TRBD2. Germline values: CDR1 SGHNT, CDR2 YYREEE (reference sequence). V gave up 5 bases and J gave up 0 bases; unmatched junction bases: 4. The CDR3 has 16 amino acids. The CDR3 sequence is CASRSLAGGSYNEQFF. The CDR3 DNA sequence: TGTGCCAGCAGGTCTCTAGCGGGAGGCTCCTACAATGAGCAGTTCTTC.

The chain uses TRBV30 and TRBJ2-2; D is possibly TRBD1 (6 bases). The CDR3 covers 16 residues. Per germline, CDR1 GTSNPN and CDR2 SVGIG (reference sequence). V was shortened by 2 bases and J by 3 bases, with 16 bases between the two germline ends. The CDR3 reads CAWSHGFTGHTGELFF. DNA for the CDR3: TGTGCCTGGAGTCACGGCTTTACAGGGCACACCGGGGAGCTGTTTTTT.

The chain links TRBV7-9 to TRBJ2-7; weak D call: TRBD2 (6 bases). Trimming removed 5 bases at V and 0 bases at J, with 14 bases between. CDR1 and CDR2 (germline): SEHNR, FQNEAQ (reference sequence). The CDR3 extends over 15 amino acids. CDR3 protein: CASSTAGTYSYEQYF. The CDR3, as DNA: TGTGCCAGCAGCACCGCCGGGACTTACTCCTACGAGCAGTACTTC. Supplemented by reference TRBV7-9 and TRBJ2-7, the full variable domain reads DTGVSQNPRHKITKRGQNVTFRCDPISEHNRLYWYRQTLGQGPEFLTYFQNEAQLEKSRLLSDRFSAERPKGSFSTLEIQRTEQGDSAMYLCASSTAGTYSYEQYFGPGTRLTVT.

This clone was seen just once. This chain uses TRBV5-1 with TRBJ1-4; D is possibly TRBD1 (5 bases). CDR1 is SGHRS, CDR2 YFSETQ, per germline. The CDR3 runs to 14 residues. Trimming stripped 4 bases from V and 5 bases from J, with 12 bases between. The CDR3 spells CASSLGTQNEKLFF. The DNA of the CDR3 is TGCGCCAGCAGCCTCGGGACTCAAAATGAAAAACTGTTTTTT.

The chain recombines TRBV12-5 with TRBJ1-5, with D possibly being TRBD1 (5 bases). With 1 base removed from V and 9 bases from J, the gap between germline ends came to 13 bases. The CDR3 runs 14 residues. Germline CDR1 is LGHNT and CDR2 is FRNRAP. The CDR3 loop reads CASGLEGRGAPQHF. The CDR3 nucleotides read TGTGCTAGTGGTTTGGAGGGGCGCGGAGCGCCCCAGCATTTT.

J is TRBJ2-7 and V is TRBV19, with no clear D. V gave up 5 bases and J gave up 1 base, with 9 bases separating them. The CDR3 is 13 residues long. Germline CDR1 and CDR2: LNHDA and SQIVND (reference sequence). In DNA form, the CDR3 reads TGTGCCAGTAGTCTGAGGAATTCCTACGAGCAGTACTTC. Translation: CASSLRNSYEQYF.

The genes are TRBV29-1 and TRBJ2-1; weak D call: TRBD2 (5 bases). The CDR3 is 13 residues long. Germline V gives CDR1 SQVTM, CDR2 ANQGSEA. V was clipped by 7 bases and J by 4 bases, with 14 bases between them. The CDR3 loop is CSAKAELYNEQFF. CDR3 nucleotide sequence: TGCAGCGCCAAAGCGGAATTATACAATGAGCAGTTCTTC.

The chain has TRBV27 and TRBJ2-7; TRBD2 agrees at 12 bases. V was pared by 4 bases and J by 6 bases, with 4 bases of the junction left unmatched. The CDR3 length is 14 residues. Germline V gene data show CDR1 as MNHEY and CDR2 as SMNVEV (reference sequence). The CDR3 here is CASSSRLAGVEQYF. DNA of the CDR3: TGTGCCAGCAGTTCCCGACTAGCGGGGGTCGAGCAGTACTTC.

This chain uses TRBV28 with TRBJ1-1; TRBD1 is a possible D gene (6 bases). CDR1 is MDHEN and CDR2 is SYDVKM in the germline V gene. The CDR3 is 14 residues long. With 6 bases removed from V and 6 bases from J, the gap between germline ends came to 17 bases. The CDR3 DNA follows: TGTGCCAGCAGACCGGGGGGGCGCGGGCCTGAAGCTTTCTTT. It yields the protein CASRPGGRGPEAFF. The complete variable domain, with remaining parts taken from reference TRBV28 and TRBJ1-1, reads DVKVTQSSRYLVKRTGEKVFLECVQDMDHENMFWYRQDPGLGLRLIYFSYDVKMKEKGDIPEGYSVSREKKERFSLILESASTNQTSMYLCASRPGGRGPEAFFGQGTRLTVV.

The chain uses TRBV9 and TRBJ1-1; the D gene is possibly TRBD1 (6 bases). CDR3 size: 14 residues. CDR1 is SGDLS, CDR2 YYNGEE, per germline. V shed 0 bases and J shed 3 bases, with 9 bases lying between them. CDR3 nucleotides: TGTGCCAGCAGCGTAGTATACAGGGACACTGAAGCTTTCTTT. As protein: CASSVVYRDTEAFF.

The CDR3 DNA reads as TGTGCCAGCAGTTCACTACGTGCAGCCAATTCACCCCTCCACTTT. Its translation is CASSSLRAANSPLHF. The V gene is TRBV28, the J gene TRBJ1-6; no reliable D call. The V gene lost 4 bases and the J gene lost 7 bases, with 14 bases spanning the gap. The CDR3 sequence is 15 residues long. Germline V gives CDR1 MDHEN, CDR2 SYDVKM.

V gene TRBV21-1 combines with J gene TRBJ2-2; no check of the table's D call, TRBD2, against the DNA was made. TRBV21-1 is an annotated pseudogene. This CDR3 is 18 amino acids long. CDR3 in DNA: TGTGCCAGCACCCAAGATTATAGCGGGAGGAATCACACCGGGGAGCTGTTTTTT. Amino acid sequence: CASTQDYSGRNHTGELFF.

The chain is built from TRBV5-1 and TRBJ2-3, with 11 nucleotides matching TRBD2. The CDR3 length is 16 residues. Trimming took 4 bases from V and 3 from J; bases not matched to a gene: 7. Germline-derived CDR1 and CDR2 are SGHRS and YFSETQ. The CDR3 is CASSTPLAGETDTQYF. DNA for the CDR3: TGCGCCAGCAGCACCCCACTAGCGGGAGAAACAGATACGCAGTATTTT. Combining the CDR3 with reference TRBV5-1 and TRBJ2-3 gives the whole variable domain KAGVTQTPRYLIKTRGQQVTLSCSPISGHRSVSWYQQTPGQGLQFLFEYFSETQRNKGNFPGRFSGRQFSNSRSEMNVSTLELGDSALYLCASSTPLAGETDTQYFGPGTRLTVL.

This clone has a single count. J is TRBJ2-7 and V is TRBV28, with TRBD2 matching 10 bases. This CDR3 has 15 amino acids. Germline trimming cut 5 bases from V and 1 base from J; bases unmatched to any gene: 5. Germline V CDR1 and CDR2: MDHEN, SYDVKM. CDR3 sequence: CASSPSGRGSYEQYF. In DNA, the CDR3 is TGTGCCAGCAGTCCAAGCGGGAGGGGATCCTACGAGCAGTACTTC.